This T cell receptor (beta chain) derives from a study of T cells expressing NK-cell markers. TCRdb re-called the 5' RACE reads and shows each CDR3 protein once, DNA omitted. This sample's table has fewer than 550,000 distinct CDR3 sequences. The origin of this receptor is a woman between 50 and 59 years old in good health. Sequencing was done on a sample of blood T cells: a sorted CD56 or NKG2C T cell subset, CD4+ or CD8+ T cells, or bulk PBMC T cells (not recorded which).

CDR3 sequence reads: CASSQESFGTGSYEQYF. The V call is TRBV4-1, the J call TRBJ2-7; TCRdb lists TRBD1, though no DNA is available to test this call. The CDR3 is made up of 17 amino acids. Looked up from germline, CDR1 is MGHRA and CDR2 is YSYEKL.